This record looks at one TCR beta chain sequence and its context. Its antigen is currently unknown. The entry originates in a study of shared clonotypes between healthy human individuals. Findings and caveats of the study: Generation probabilities were higher for clonotypes shared across all four sorted-subset donors than for unshared ones.

Germline loops: CDR1 DFQATT, CDR2 SNEGSKA (reference sequence). CDR3 length: 11 amino acids. Trimming took off 1 base at V and 9 bases at J, with 6 bases between the two ends. It was across several immunoSEQ plates that each subset's genomic DNA was evenly split. Per the authors' pipeline: Sequence data from immunoSEQ were junction-only and lacked quality scores; consequently, filtering differed. Some clones are missing from TCRdb's copy, which holds only in-frame ones; the method was immunoSEQ multiplex PCR. V and J calls plus clone size are reproduced from that table; the DNA served to infer D and trimming. The sample comprises some 2,500,000 clones, over 85% of which are singletons, and around 0.4% rests with the top ten.

Material: naive CD4+ T cells from PBMCs. Subset here: CD45RA+ positively selected. This chain connects TRBV20-1 to TRBJ2-2; the D is unclear. This clonotype was sampled from a man aged 18 to 30 in good health. Some clones in this sample may be carry-over from other donors' samples. In DNA, the CDR3 is TGCAGTGCTAGAGGGGTATGGGAGCTGTTTTTT. Translation gives CSARGVWELFF.